These T cell receptor beta chains were read from a single sample in a study of T cells after yellow fever vaccination. TCRdb re-analysed the 5' RACE reads in MiXCR, keeping a single row per CDR3 protein. Of 200,000 to 250,000 distinct CDR3 sequences in the sample, roughly 3.3% were seen once. Here the sequenced sample was CD4+ T cells sorted from PBMCs, taken 10 days after the yellow fever booster vaccination. Source of these receptors: a man between 18 and 35 years old who received the YFV17D yellow fever vaccine. CDR3s include the opening cysteine and the closing phenylalanine or tryptophan. The order of the fields is CDR3 protein, CDR3 DNA, D gene, J gene, V gene, clone size. The D gene is left open where the match is weak. Where a row states a size, it is once, few, many or the class of an expanded clone; other rows omit it.

CASSFLGLDTEAFF TGCGCCAGCAGCTTCCTCGGGCTAGACACTGAAGCTTTCTTT . TRBJ1-1 TRBV5-1 many
CASSFGGGDTTETQYF TGTGCCAGCAGCTTCGGTGGGGGCGACACCACAGAGACCCAGTACTTC . TRBJ2-5 TRBV7-9 many
CASSLAQTGNEQFF TGCGCCAGCAGCTTGGCCCAGACTGGAAATGAGCAGTTCTTC . TRBJ2-1 TRBV5-1 many
CAAQQGSTGELFF TGTGCCGCCCAACAGGGCTCCACCGGGGAGCTGTTTTTT . TRBJ2-2 TRBV6-5 many
CASSLMPDPNEQFF TGTGCCAGCAGCTTGATGCCGGATCCCAATGAGCAGTTCTTC . TRBJ2-1 TRBV7-3 many
CSARDPNEQFF TGCAGTGCTAGAGATCCCAATGAGCAGTTCTTC . TRBJ2-1 TRBV20-1 .
CAISGGRTDTQYF TGTGCCATCAGCGGGGGGCGCACAGATACGCAGTATTTT . TRBJ2-3 TRBV10-3 many
CASSPTQLPNTEAFF TGTGCCAGCTCACCGACGCAACTGCCAAACACTGAAGCTTTCTTT . TRBJ1-1 TRBV18 many
CASSFQGDPTGELFF TGCGCCAGCAGCTTCCAGGGGGATCCCACCGGGGAGCTGTTTTTT TRBD1 TRBJ2-2 TRBV5-1 many
CASTQQAGGSQNIQYF TGTGCCAGCACCCAGCAAGCCGGTGGGAGCCAAAACATTCAGTACTTC . TRBJ2-4 TRBV6-2/TRBV6-3 .
CASKFQETYNEQFF TGTGCCAGCAAGTTTCAGGAGACCTACAATGAGCAGTTCTTC . TRBJ2-1 TRBV5-5 many
CASSQGPGEGNTGELFF TGCGCCAGCAGCCAAGGGCCGGGGGAGGGGAACACCGGGGAGCTGTTTTTT TRBD2 TRBJ2-2 TRBV4-1 few
CASSLAKLQGNGYTF TGTGCCAGCAGCTTGGCCAAGCTACAGGGTAATGGCTACACCTTC . TRBJ1-2 TRBV5-8 .
CASSQRGDSGNTIYF TGTGCCAGCAGCCAAAGAGGGGACTCGGGAAACACCATATATTTT . TRBJ1-3 TRBV14 .
CAIRDYQETQYF TGTGCCATCAGGGACTACCAAGAGACCCAGTACTTC . TRBJ2-5 TRBV10-3 many
CASSPPGPQYF TGTGCCAGCAGCCCCCCGGGGCCGCAGTATTTT . TRBJ2-3 TRBV7-9 many
CASSLGRGVFSYNEQFF TGTGCCAGCAGTTTAGGGCGGGGGGTTTTCTCCTACAATGAGCAGTTCTTC TRBD2 TRBJ2-1 TRBV27 few
CASSYRATEAFF TGTGCCAGCAGTTATCGAGCCACTGAAGCTTTCTTT . TRBJ1-1 TRBV6-6 .
CASSKLAASDTQYF TGTGCCAGCAGTAAACTAGCGGCCTCAGATACGCAGTATTTT TRBD2 TRBJ2-3 TRBV12-3/TRBV12-4 few
CASSTVGTGELFF TGTGCTAGCAGCACAGTCGGCACCGGGGAGCTGTTTTTT . TRBJ2-2 TRBV7-7 many
CATSRVGTDYTF TGTGCCACCAGCAGAGTGGGGACAGACTACACCTTC TRBD1 TRBJ1-2 TRBV15 .
CASRLGPSRGYTF TGTGCCAGCAGACTCGGGCCTAGTAGGGGCTACACCTTC . TRBJ1-2 TRBV6-5 .
CSARGAGTNIQYF TGCAGTGCTAGAGGGGCAGGGACGAACATTCAGTACTTC . TRBJ2-4 TRBV20-1 many
CASSPGVSSDEETQYF TGTGCCAGCAGCCCTGGGGTTTCGTCGGATGAAGAGACCCAGTACTTC . TRBJ2-5 TRBV14 .
CASSPAGTGAGEQFF TGTGCCAGCAGTCCCGCCGGGACAGGGGCCGGTGAGCAGTTCTTC TRBD1 TRBJ2-1 TRBV12-3/TRBV12-4 few
CASSPLRGQNTGELFF TGTGCCAGCAGCCCCCTTAGGGGGCAGAACACCGGGGAGCTGTTTTTT TRBD1 TRBJ2-2 TRBV11-2 many
CASSSETGINTEAFF TGTGCCAGCAGTTCTGAGACAGGGATAAACACTGAAGCTTTCTTT TRBD1 TRBJ1-1 TRBV7-6 many
CASSQLKDNTDTQYF TGTGCCAGCAGCCAACTCAAAGACAACACAGATACGCAGTATTTT . TRBJ2-3 TRBV7-9 many
CASSEEVGAPNEQFF TGCGCCAGCAGTGAGGAAGTCGGGGCCCCGAATGAGCAGTTCTTC . TRBJ2-1 TRBV10-1 few
CASSFTGVRDTEAFF TGCGCCAGCAGCTTTACAGGCGTGCGGGACACTGAAGCTTTCTTT . TRBJ1-1 TRBV5-1 .
CASSPYQVNTEAFF TGTGCCAGCAGTCCCTACCAGGTGAACACTGAAGCTTTCTTT . TRBJ1-1 TRBV12-3/TRBV12-4 many
CASSQGGGGRNYGYTF TGCGCCAGCAGCCAAGGAGGGGGGGGCAGGAACTATGGCTACACCTTC . TRBJ1-2 TRBV4-3 .
CAWSVRFQGSGYTF TGTGCCTGGAGCGTTCGATTCCAAGGAAGCGGCTACACCTTC . TRBJ1-2 TRBV30 few
CASSSTGGPTGELFF TGTGCCAGCAGTTCTACGGGGGGCCCCACCGGGGAGCTGTTTTTT . TRBJ2-2 TRBV12-3/TRBV12-4 many
CATGQGATWSPNTGELFF TGTGCCACCGGACAGGGGGCTACATGGTCACCGAACACCGGGGAGCTGTTTTTT TRBD1 TRBJ2-2 TRBV10-3 many
CASNRGPLSTDTQYF TGTGCCAGCAACCGAGGACCCCTGAGCACAGATACGCAGTATTTT . TRBJ2-3 TRBV7-2 .
CASSGTGLKSYEQYF TGCGCCAGCAGCGGAACAGGGTTGAAGTCCTACGAGCAGTACTTC . TRBJ2-7 TRBV5-1 many
CASSRGPADTQYF TGTGCCAGCAGCAGGGGACCCGCAGATACGCAGTATTTT . TRBJ2-3 TRBV5-5 many
CAWSGPGSHTEAFF TGTGCCTGGAGTGGGCCTGGGTCACACACTGAAGCTTTCTTT . TRBJ1-1 TRBV30 many
CASAVTGQGQDTQYF TGTGCCAGCGCCGTGACGGGACAGGGCCAGGATACGCAGTATTTT TRBD1 TRBJ2-3 TRBV12-3/TRBV12-4 many
CASSIPVRDGYTF TGTGCCAGTAGTATCCCGGTACGAGATGGCTACACCTTC . TRBJ1-2 TRBV19 few
CASSRRSSGNTIYF TGTGCCAGCAGCCGCAGGAGCTCTGGAAACACCATATATTTT . TRBJ1-3 TRBV5-6 many
CASLDIWNTEAFF TGTGCCAGCTTGGACATTTGGAACACTGAAGCTTTCTTT . TRBJ1-1 TRBV12-3/TRBV12-4 many
CASRPTRTGISGNTIYF TGTGCCAGCAGACCGACCCGGACAGGGATCTCTGGAAACACCATATATTTT TRBD1 TRBJ1-3 TRBV7-6 .